A single sample gave rise to the 5 T cell receptor beta chains below, sequenced in a study of CD8 T cells in Susac syndrome. Random hexamers primed reverse transcription of roughly 0.5 to 1 ug RNA. TCRdb redid the calling of the immunoSEQ multiplex PCR reads with MiXCR, one entry per CDR3 protein. The sample records around 150,000 distinct CDR3 sequences, 94% being singletons. The sample taken for sequencing was CD8+ T cells from PBMCs. These receptor sequences come from a human donor in good health.

This clonotype was observed once. V gene TRBV20-1 combines with J gene TRBJ2-1, with 14 bases aligning to TRBD2. CDR3 size: 17 residues. Germline lookup yields CDR1 DFQATT and CDR2 SNEGSKA (reference sequence). V trimming: 6 bases; J trimming: 0 bases; junction bases outside the gene matches: 7. The CDR3 DNA reads TGCAGTGCCTTCGGGACTAGCGGGAGAGACTCCTACAATGAGCAGTTCTTC. This gives the protein CSAFGTSGRDSYNEQFF.

The chain carries TRBV20-1 and TRBJ2-5; D is tentatively TRBD1 or TRBD2 (5 bases each). Germline CDR1 DFQATT, CDR2 SNEGSKA (reference sequence). V was trimmed by 1 base and J by 1 base, leaving 10 bases between them. The CDR3 is 14 residues long. In DNA form, the CDR3 reads TGCAGTGCTAGAGGGGAGACAGTCCAAGAGACCCAGTACTTC. Protein product: CSARGETVQETQYF.

The V call is TRBV27, the J call TRBJ2-5; a weak D match, TRBD2 (5 bases). The CDR3 totals 15 residues. Germline V gene sequence: CDR1 MNHEY, CDR2 SMNVEV (reference sequence). The ends were cut back, 1 base at V and 3 bases at J, with 12 bases in the middle. This chain's CDR3 is CASSLLREREETQYF. Here the CDR3 DNA reads TGTGCCAGCAGTTTATTGAGGGAGCGTGAAGAGACCCAGTACTTC.

The chain uses TRBV29-1 and TRBJ2-1, with 9 nucleotides matching TRBD1. The CDR3 is made up of 12 amino acids. J gave up 8 bases and V 6 bases, and 5 bases lay outside the gene matches. CDR1 and CDR2 from the germline V gene are SQVTM and ANQGSEA. The CDR3 loop is CSVPGQGHEQFF. The CDR3 DNA reads as TGCAGCGTACCGGGACAGGGACATGAGCAGTTCTTC.

The rearrangement links TRBV27 to TRBJ2-5, with 9 bases that match TRBD2. Germline values: CDR1 MNHEY, CDR2 SMNVEV (reference sequence). The CDR3 runs to 16 residues. V shed 2 bases and J 4 bases; nucleotides not matched to a gene: 8. This CDR3 is CASSLVAGGPLETQYF. The CDR3 region has the DNA TGTGCCAGCAGTTTAGTGGCGGGAGGGCCTCTAGAGACCCAGTACTTC.